This T cell receptor (beta chain) emerged from a study of cytomegalovirus exposure and HLA in healthy donors. The PCR employed 60 Vbeta primers together with 13 Jbeta primers. In the original analysis: The count from a later analysis was tens of millions of unique TCR beta chains, roughly 11 million of them shared. Profiled with immunoSEQ multiplex PCR; TCRdb holds only in-frame clones, not every one. D and trimming were read from the DNA, whereas the V and J calls and clone size are those reported in that table. In the table there are under 130,000 clones, approximately 66% of which are singletons. The CDR3 runs to 16 residues. V shed 4 bases, J shed 1 base, and the junction held 1 base outside the gene matches. The germline gives CDR1 LGHNA, CDR2 YSLEER.

The chain is built from TRBV4-3 and TRBJ2-7, with 16 bases that match TRBD2. The sequencing input was PBMCs. The clonotype comes from a man aged 40-50 years in good health and CMV-seropositive. CDR3 coding DNA: TGCGCCAGCAGCCCGGGACTAGCGGGAGGGTCCTACGAGCAGTACTTC. This sequence encodes CASSPGLAGGSYEQYF.